This T cell receptor beta chain was obtained from a study of T cells after posttransplantation cyclophosphamide. TCRdb keeps only in-frame clones here, not all; method: immunoSEQ multiplex PCR. The sample is made up of 2,000 to 3,000 clones, none counted only once. Cyclophosphamide on days +3 and +4 followed busulfan-fludarabine conditioning and a marrow graft. Points from the study as a whole: Recipient CMV seropositivity and CMV reactivation strongly tracked TRB clonality. Donor CD8+ memory clones often dominated recipient blood repertoires at later times.

This clone is medium-sized. Its antigen is unknown. Trimming removed 8 bases from V and 10 bases from J; junction bases left unmatched: 6. The CDR3 is 12 residues long. CDR1 SNHLY and CDR2 FYNNEI come from the germline V gene. V is TRBV2 and J is TRBJ2-7; 12 nucleotides align to TRBD1. The source of this sequence is a female patient aged 50 to 60 who received an allogeneic stem cell transplant from a related donor, was CMV-positive, and had no GVHD. Some T cells may be the graft donor's. The sequences come from PBMCs, collected 32 days after allogeneic stem cell transplant with posttransplant cyclophosphamide. The CDR3 DNA reads TGTGCCAGCGGCCAGGGACAGGGGGCCCAGTACTTC. This gives the protein CASGQGQGAQYF.